The 3 T cell receptor beta chains in this list originate from one sample, sequenced in a study of T cells in Graves' hyperthyroidism and ophthalmopathy. Researchers amplified the TCR beta CDR3 regions from RNA transcripts. The HTBI primer set drove a first-round RT-PCR of the TCR CDR3. TCRdb fed the multiplex PCR reads into MiXCR, producing one record per CDR3 protein. Counted here are around 580,000 distinct CDR3 sequences, 16% occurring once; the ten biggest clones make up 15% to 20%. Sequencing input: blood. The receptors here all came from a woman aged 18-29 years with Graves' hyperthyroidism.

This chain uses TRBV15 with TRBJ2-6, with D tentatively TRBD2 (6 bases). V lost 1 base and J lost 2, with 9 bases in between. From germline, CDR1 is LNHNV and CDR2 YYDKDF (reference sequence). This CDR3 region has 16 residues. As DNA, the CDR3 is TGTGCCACCAGCAGAGTCGGGGGAACTGGGGCCAACGTCCTGACTTTC. Residues: CATSRVGGTGANVLTF.

In its sample, this clonotype was seen a few times. DNA for the CDR3: TGTGCCACCAGGTATGGGGATGAGGTAAACATTCAGTACTTC. This gives the protein CATRYGDEVNIQYF. The chain links TRBV24-1 to TRBJ2-4; D gene uncertain. CDR3 length: 14 residues. V was shortened by 7 bases and J by 6 bases, with 15 bases between the two germline ends. CDR1 is KGHDR and CDR2 is SFDVKD in the germline V gene.

This clonotype turned up a few times. The rearrangement links TRBV28 to TRBJ2-2; 10 nucleotides line up with TRBD2. V gave up 7 bases and J gave up 6 bases; unmatched junction bases: 11. The germline gives CDR1 MDHEN, CDR2 SYDVKM. The CDR3 is 16 residues long. CDR3 protein: CASNHPSGSGAGELFF. The CDR3 DNA reads as TGTGCCAGCAACCACCCTAGCGGGAGTGGGGCCGGGGAGCTGTTTTTT.